This TCR beta chain was sequenced in a study of spatial heterogeneity in lung cancer. Specified time point: blood at routine non-recurrence follow-up after resection. Researchers sequenced whole RNA taken from tumor, nontumor lung or frozen PBMC without sorting. CDR3 length equals 13 residues. Germline assignment: CDR1 KGHDR and CDR2 SFDVKD. V dropped 4 bases and J dropped 5 bases, with 10 bases sitting between them. Only one count was recorded for this clonotype. Each TCR cDNA molecule bore a unique molecular identifier. Using its own MiXCR run on the 5' RACE reads, TCRdb lists one record per CDR3 protein. Of over 35,000 distinct CDR3 sequences in the sample, over 9.5% were seen once.

V usage is TRBV24-1 and J usage is TRBJ1-2; D possibly corresponds to TRBD1 (5 bases). This receptor was taken from a female donor with early-stage non-small cell lung cancer. The sample in question was PBMCs, obtained at follow-up. CDR3 protein: CATSEAGLYGYTF. The CDR3 region has the DNA TGTGCCACCAGTGAAGCGGGGCTATATGGCTACACCTTC.